This entry lists 9 T cell receptor beta chains sequenced from one sample in a study of cytomegalovirus exposure and HLA in healthy donors. The study ran its PCR with 60 Vbeta and 13 Jbeta primers. Data came from immunoSEQ multiplex PCR; TCRdb stores just in-frame clones and leaves some out. This sample yields 50,000 to 70,000 clones, of which approximately 80% are seen a single time; 5.5% to 7% belongs to the top ten. Material for sequencing was PBMCs. The receptors stem from a male donor in good health and CMV-seronegative.

The chain uses TRBV4-2 and TRBJ2-7, with 11 positions matching TRBD2. V shed 0 bases and J 3 bases; nucleotides not matched to a gene: 4. This CDR3 spans 16 amino acids. CDR1 LGHNA and CDR2 YNFKEQ come from the germline V gene. This CDR3 is CASSQDGLAGGYEQYF. The CDR3 DNA reads TGTGCCAGCAGCCAAGATGGCCTAGCGGGGGGCTACGAGCAGTACTTC.

This clone was found once. The chain is built from TRBV10-3 and TRBJ2-3; 12 positions match TRBD2. Germline V gives CDR1 ENHRY, CDR2 SYGVKD. The V gene end was trimmed by 6 bases and the J gene end by 3 bases; junction bases not matched to a gene: 10. The CDR3 runs 17 residues. In nucleotides, the CDR3 is TGTGCCATCAGCCCAAGGACTAGCGGGGAGAAAACAGATACGCAGTATTTT. Translation: CAISPRTSGEKTDTQYF.

The chain joins TRBV6-1 to TRBJ2-2; 7 bases align to TRBD1. Germline loops: CDR1 MNHNS, CDR2 SASEGT. The CDR3 spans 14 residues. V shed 8 bases, J shed 0 bases, and the junction held 3 bases outside the gene matches. Here the CDR3 reads CASLDRANTGELFF. As DNA, the CDR3 is TGTGCCAGCCTAGACAGGGCGAACACCGGGGAGCTGTTTTTT.

This clone was detected only once. The rearrangement links TRBV18 to TRBJ2-3; TRBD2 aligns across 8 bases. The ends lost 3 bases at V and 1 base at J; junction bases unmatched: 0. The CDR3 is made up of 14 amino acids. CDR1 KGHSH and CDR2 LQKENI come from the germline V gene. CDR3 DNA: TGTGCCAGCTCACCGCGGGAGGGCACAGATACGCAGTATTTT. This translates into CASSPREGTDTQYF.

CDR3 nucleotides: TGTGCCAGCAGCAGGACAACCATGAACACTGAAGCTTTCTTT. Translation gives CASSRTTMNTEAFF. The J gene is TRBJ1-1, the V gene TRBV27, with D perhaps matching TRBD1 (5 bases). With 6 bases removed from V and 0 bases from J, the gap between germline ends came to 11 bases. Looked up from germline, CDR1 is MNHEY and CDR2 is SMNVEV (reference sequence). This CDR3 spans 14 amino acids.

V gene TRBV6-6 combines with J gene TRBJ1-2; D unresolved. Germline V gene lookup returns CDR1 MNHNY and CDR2 SVGAGI (reference sequence). Trimming shortened V by 10 bases and J by 8 bases, and 14 bases separated the two germline ends. There are 11 residues in the CDR3. This CDR3 reads CATQQYRGYTF. As DNA, the CDR3 is TGTGCCACCCAACAGTATAGAGGCTACACCTTC.

DNA of the CDR3: TGTGCCAGCTCACCCTCGGAGCGGGGGTTCCAAGAGACCCAGTACTTC. It is translated as CASSPSERGFQETQYF. The V call is TRBV18, the J call TRBJ2-5; 8 positions match TRBD2. The CDR3 runs to 16 residues. V gave up 3 bases and J gave up 1 base; unmatched junction bases: 7. The germline CDR1 and CDR2 sequences are KGHSH and LQKENI. Variable domain in full (rest from reference TRBV18 and TRBJ2-5): NAGVMQNPRHLVRRRGQEARLRCSPMKGHSHVYWYRQLPEEGLKFMVYLQKENIIDESGMPKERFSAEFPKEGPSILRIQQVVRGDSAAYFCASSPSERGFQETQYFGPGTRLLVL.

In this sample, this clone turned up a few times. The chain uses TRBV9 and TRBJ1-1, with D possibly TRBD1 on 5 matching bases. Trimming shortened V by 4 bases and J by 1 base, and 11 bases separated the two germline ends. Germline CDR1 and CDR2: SGDLS and YYNGEE. This CDR3 is built from 14 residues. The CDR3: CASSNTDRNTEAFF. The DNA for the CDR3 is TGTGCCAGCAGCAACACCGACAGGAACACTGAAGCTTTCTTT.

The CDR3 sequence: CASSVGGGTNGNTIYF. CDR3 bases: TGTGCCAGCAGCGTAGGAGGTGGGACAAATGGAAACACCATATATTTT. The chain employs TRBV9 and TRBJ1-3, with TRBD1 as a possible D gene (6 bases). Trimming left V 0 bases short and J 3 bases short, with 13 bases between. CDR3 length equals 16 residues. The germline gives CDR1 SGDLS, CDR2 YYNGEE.